These 5 T cell receptor beta chains originate from one sample sequenced in a study of blood T cells in healthy people across ages. For the second PCR, which ran for about 6 to 12 cycles, a sample-barcoded 5' primer and a J-beta primer mix were used. TCRdb reanalysed the 5' RACE reads using MiXCR and keeps one entry per CDR3 protein. In the table there are 700,000 or so distinct CDR3 sequences, roughly two fifths of which are singletons. The sample consisted of blood. Source of these receptors: an elderly man in good health.

The genes are TRBV6-2 or TRBV6-3 and TRBJ1-1, with 9 bases aligning to TRBD1. The CDR3 totals 15 residues. V was clipped by 6 bases and J by 3 bases; unmatched bases: 8. Germline assignment: CDR1 MNHEY and CDR2 SVGEGT. CDR3 DNA sequence: TGTGCCAGCAGCCAGGACAGGGGACGAGACACTGAAGCTTTCTTT. Protein: CASSQDRGRDTEAFF.

The CDR3 loop reads CATRGQGQETQYF. The CDR3 region has the DNA TGTGCCACCAGGGGACAGGGACAAGAGACCCAGTACTTC. This chain uses TRBV24-1 with TRBJ2-5; 9 nucleotides agree with TRBD1. Trimming cost V 7 bases and J 2 bases; bases outside gene matches: 1. CDR1 and CDR2 (germline): KGHDR, SFDVKD. The CDR3 extends over 13 amino acids.

The V gene is TRBV6-2 or TRBV6-3, the J gene TRBJ2-3; D is ambiguous. The CDR3 consists of 15 residues. The germline CDR1 and CDR2 sequences are MNHEY and SVGEGT. V lost 6 bases, J lost 0 bases, and 13 bases lay in between. In DNA form, the CDR3 reads TGTGCCAGCAGGGACCCTGTTCGTAGCACAGATACGCAGTATTTT. Encoded protein: CASRDPVRSTDTQYF.

The chain joins TRBV7-2 to TRBJ2-3, with TRBD2 matching 10 bases. Germline V lookup: CDR1 SGHTA, CDR2 FQGNSA. Germline trimming cut 1 base from V and 1 base from J; bases unmatched to any gene: 11. The CDR3 runs to 19 residues. DNA of the CDR3: TGTGCCAGCAGCTTAGATAGTCTAGCGGGGGATAGGGGCACAGATACGCAGTATTTT. It specifies CASSLDSLAGDRGTDTQYF.

The chain has TRBV7-2 and TRBJ1-5; D is unclear. CDR1 and CDR2 from the germline V gene are SGHTA and FQGNSA. Trimming took 4 bases from V and 4 from J, leaving 11 bases between them. CDR3 length equals 14 residues. CDR3 coding DNA: TGTGCCAGCAGCTCCGGACGGATAAATCAGCCCCAGCATTTT. Encoded protein: CASSSGRINQPQHF.